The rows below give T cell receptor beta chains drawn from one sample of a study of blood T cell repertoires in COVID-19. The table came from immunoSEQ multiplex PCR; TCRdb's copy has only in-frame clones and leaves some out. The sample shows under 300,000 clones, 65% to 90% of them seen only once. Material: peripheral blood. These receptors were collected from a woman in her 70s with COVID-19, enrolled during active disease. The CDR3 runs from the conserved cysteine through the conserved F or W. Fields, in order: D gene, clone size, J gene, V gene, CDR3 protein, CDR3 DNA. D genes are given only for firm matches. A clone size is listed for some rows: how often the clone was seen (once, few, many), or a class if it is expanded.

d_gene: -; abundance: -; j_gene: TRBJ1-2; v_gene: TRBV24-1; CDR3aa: CATSGGRPDGYTF; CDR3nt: TGTGCCACCAGTGGGGGGCGCCCCGATGGCTACACCTTC
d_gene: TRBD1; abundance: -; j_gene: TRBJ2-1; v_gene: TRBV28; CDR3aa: CASSLIGTGDEQFF; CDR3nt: TGTGCCAGCAGTTTAATAGGGACAGGGGACGAGCAGTTCTTC
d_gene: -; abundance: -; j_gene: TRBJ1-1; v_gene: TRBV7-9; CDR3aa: CASRPALQGLRVMNTEAFF; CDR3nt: TGTGCCAGCAGACCCGCTCTACAGGGCTTGAGGGTCATGAACACTGAAGCTTTCTTT
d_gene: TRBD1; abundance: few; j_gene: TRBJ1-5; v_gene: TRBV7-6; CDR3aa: CASSSTGVQGRPQHF; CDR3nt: TGTGCCAGCAGCTCCACAGGGGTACAGGGGCGGCCCCAGCATTTT
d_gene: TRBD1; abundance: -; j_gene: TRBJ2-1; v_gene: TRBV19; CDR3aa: CASRNDRERRDEQFF; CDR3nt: TGTGCCAGTAGAAATGACAGGGAAAGAAGAGATGAGCAGTTCTTC
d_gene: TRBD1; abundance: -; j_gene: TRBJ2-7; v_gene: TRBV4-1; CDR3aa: CASSQWDRATEQYF; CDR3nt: TGCGCCAGCAGCCAATGGGACAGGGCCACCGAGCAGTACTTC
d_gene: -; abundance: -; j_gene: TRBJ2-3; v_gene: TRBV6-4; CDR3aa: CASTKQGVTDTQYF; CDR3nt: TGTGCCAGCACCAAACAGGGCGTCACAGATACGCAGTATTTT
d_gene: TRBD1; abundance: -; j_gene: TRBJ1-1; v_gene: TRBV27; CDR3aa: CASSLQGPPNTEAFF; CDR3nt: TGTGCCAGCAGCTTACAGGGGCCCCCAAACACTGAAGCTTTCTTT
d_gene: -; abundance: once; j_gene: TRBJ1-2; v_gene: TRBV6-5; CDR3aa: CASRGGTTDGYTF; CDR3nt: TGTGCCAGCAGAGGCGGGACGACGGACGGCTACACCTTC
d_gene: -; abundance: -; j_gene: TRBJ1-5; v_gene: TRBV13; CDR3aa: CASSLGSAYSNQPQHF; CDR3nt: TGTGCCAGCAGCTTAGGCAGCGCGTATAGCAATCAGCCCCAGCATTTT
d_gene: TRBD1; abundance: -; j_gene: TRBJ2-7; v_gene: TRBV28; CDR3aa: CASSGVRGRSYEQYF; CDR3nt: TGTGCCAGTTCGGGCGTAAGGGGGCGCTCCTACGAGCAGTACTTC
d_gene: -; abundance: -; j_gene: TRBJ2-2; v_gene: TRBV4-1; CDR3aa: CASSQDDNLWANTGELFF; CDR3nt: TGCGCCAGCAGCCAAGACGATAACCTCTGGGCAAACACCGGGGAGCTGTTTTTT
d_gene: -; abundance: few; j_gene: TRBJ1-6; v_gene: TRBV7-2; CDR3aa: CASARERSPLHF; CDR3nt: TGTGCCAGCGCGAGGGAACGGTCACCCCTCCACTTT
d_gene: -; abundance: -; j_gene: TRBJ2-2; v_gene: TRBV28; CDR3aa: CASSLWPGKNTGELFF; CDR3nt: TGTGCCAGCAGTTTATGGCCAGGGAAAAACACCGGGGAGCTGTTTTTT
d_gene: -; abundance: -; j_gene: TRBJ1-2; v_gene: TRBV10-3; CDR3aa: CAISLTIGREGYTF; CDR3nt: TGTGCCATCAGCCTGACAATAGGGAGGGAAGGCTACACCTTC
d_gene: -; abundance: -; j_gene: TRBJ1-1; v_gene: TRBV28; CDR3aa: CASSFPDRNTEAFF; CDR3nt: TGTGCCAGCAGTTTCCCGGACAGGAACACTGAAGCTTTCTTT
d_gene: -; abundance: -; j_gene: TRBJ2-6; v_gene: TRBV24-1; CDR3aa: CATSEGGWSSGANVLTF; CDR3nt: TGTGCCACCAGTGAGGGGGGATGGAGCTCTGGGGCCAACGTCCTGACTTTC
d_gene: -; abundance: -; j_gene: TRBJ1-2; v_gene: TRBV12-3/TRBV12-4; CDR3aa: CATSRTRGYTF; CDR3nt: TGTGCCACCAGCCGGACACGTGGCTACACCTTC
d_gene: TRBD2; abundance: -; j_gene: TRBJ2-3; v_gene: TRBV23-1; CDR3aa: CASSVRLARKTDTQYF; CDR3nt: TGCGCCAGCAGTGTCCGACTAGCTCGAAAGACGGATACGCAGTATTTT
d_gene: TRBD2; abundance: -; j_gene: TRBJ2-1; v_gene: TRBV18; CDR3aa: CASSVDRGEYNEQFF; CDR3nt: TGTGCCAGCTCAGTCGACCGGGGGGAGTACAATGAGCAGTTCTTC
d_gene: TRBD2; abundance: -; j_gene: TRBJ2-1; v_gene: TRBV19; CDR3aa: CASSLGLADNEQFF; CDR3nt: TGTGCCAGTAGTTTGGGACTAGCTGACAATGAGCAGTTCTTC
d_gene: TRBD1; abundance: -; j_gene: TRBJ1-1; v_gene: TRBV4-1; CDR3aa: CASSQGQGNTEAFF; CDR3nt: TGCGCCAGCAGCCAGGGACAGGGGAACACTGAAGCTTTCTTT
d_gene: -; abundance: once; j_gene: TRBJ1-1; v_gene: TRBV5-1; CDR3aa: CASSFAGEGTEAFF; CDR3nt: TGCGCCAGCAGCTTTGCAGGGGAAGGCACTGAAGCTTTCTTT
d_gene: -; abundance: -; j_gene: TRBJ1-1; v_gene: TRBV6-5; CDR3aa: CASSRQDTNTEAFF; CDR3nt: TGTGCCAGCAGTCGACAGGATACTAACACTGAAGCTTTCTTT
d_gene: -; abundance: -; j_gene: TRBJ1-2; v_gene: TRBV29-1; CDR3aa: CSVQTVNYGYTF; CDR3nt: TGCAGCGTCCAGACAGTAAACTATGGCTACACCTTC
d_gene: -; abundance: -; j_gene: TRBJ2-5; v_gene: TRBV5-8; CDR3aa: CASSSRGETQYF; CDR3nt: TGTGCCAGCAGCTCCAGGGGCGAGACCCAGTACTTC
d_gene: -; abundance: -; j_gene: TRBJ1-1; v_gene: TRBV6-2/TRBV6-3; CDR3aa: CASSFGPTDSLNTEAFF; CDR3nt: TGTGCCAGCAGTTTTGGGCCAACGGACAGCCTGAACACTGAAGCTTTCTTT
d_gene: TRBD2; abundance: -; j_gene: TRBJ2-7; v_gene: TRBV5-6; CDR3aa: CASSLYPSGGDLSYEQYF; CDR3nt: TGTGCCAGCAGCTTGTATCCTAGCGGGGGCGACCTCTCCTACGAGCAGTACTTC
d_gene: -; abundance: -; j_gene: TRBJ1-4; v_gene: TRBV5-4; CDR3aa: CASSLIEGEKLFF; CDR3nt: TGTGCCAGCAGTCTAATAGAGGGCGAAAAACTGTTTTTT
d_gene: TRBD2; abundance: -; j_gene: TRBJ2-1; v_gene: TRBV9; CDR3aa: CASSASGLAGGKGQFF; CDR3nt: TGTGCCAGCAGCGCATCGGGACTAGCGGGGGGGAAGGGGCAGTTCTTC
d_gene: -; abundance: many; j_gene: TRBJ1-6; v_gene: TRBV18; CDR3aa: CASSREGSGSPLHF; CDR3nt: TGTGCCAGCTCACGGGAGGGGTCGGGGTCACCCCTCCACTTT
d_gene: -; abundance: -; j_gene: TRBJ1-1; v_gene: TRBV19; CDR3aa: CASSGGALAEAFF; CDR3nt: TGTGCCAGTAGCGGGGGGGCTTTGGCTGAAGCTTTCTTT
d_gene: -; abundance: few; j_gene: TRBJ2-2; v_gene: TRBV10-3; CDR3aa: CAIRMDRSTGELFF; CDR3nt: TGTGCCATTCGTATGGACAGATCCACCGGGGAGCTGTTTTTT
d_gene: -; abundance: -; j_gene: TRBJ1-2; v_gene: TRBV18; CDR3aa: CASSSLGGINYGYTF; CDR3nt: TGTGCCAGCTCCTCCCTCGGGGGAATCAACTATGGCTACACCTTC
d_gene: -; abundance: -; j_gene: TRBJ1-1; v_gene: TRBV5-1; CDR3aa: CASSLPSMNTEAFF; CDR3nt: TGCGCCAGCAGCTTGCCAAGCATGAACACTGAAGCTTTCTTT
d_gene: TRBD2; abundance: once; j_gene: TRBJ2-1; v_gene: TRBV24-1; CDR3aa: CATSDPLAGGPGEQFF; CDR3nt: TGTGCCACCAGTGACCCACTAGCGGGGGGGCCGGGTGAGCAGTTCTTC
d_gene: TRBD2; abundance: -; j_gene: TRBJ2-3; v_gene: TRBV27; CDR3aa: CASSSSGGADVDTQYF; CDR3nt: TGTGCCAGCAGTTCTAGCGGGGGGGCGGATGTGGATACGCAGTATTTT
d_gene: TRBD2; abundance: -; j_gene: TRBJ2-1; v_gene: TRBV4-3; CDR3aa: CASSQDLSLAGGLLGYNEQFF; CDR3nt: TGCGCCAGCAGCCAAGACTTGTCTCTGGCGGGGGGGCTTCTCGGGTACAATGAGCAGTTCTTC
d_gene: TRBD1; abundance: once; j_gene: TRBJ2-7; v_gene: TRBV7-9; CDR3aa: CASSLEVSGQGAYEQYF; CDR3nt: TGTGCCAGCAGCTTAGAGGTATCGGGACAGGGGGCCTACGAGCAGTACTTC
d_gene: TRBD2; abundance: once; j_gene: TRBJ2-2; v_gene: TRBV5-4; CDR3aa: CASSLVGTSDPGELFF; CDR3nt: TGTGCCAGCAGCTTGGTTGGGACTAGCGATCCCGGGGAGCTGTTTTTT
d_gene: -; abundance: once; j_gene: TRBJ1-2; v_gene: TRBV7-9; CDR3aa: CASSPSGNYGYTF; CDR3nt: TGTGCCAGCAGCCCTTCAGGAAACTATGGCTACACCTTC
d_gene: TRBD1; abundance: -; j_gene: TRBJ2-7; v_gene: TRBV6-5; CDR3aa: CASRPTGGRSYEQYF; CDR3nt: TGTGCCAGCAGGCCCACAGGGGGCAGGTCCTACGAGCAGTACTTC
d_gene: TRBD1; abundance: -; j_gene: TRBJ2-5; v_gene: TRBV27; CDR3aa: CASMGQGLETQYF; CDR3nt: TGTGCCAGCATGGGACAGGGGTTAGAGACCCAGTACTTC
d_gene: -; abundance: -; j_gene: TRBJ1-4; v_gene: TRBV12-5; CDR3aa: CASAAAESEEKLFF; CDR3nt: TGTGCTAGTGCCGCGGCAGAGTCGGAGGAAAAACTGTTTTTT
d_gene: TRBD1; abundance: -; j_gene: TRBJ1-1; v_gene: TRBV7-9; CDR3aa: CASTGQGPEAFF; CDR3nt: TGTGCCAGCACCGGACAGGGGCCTGAAGCTTTCTTT
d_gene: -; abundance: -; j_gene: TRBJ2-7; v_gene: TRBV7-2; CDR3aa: CASSLGQGTYEQYF; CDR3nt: TGTGCCAGCAGCTTAGGCCAGGGAACCTACGAGCAGTACTTC
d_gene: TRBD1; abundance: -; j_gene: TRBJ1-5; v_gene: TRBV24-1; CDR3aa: CATSDSGTVRPQHF; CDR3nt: TGTGCCACCAGTGATTCGGGGACAGTGCGGCCCCAGCATTTT
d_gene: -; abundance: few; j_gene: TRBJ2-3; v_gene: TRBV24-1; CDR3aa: CATSDLGSTDTQYF; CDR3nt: TGTGCCACCAGTGATTTGGGCAGCACAGATACGCAGTATTTT
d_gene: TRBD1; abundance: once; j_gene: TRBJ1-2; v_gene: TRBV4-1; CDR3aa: CASSQGPGTGGRENYGYTF; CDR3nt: TGCGCCAGCAGCCAAGGCCCTGGGACAGGGGGCCGGGAAAACTATGGCTACACCTTC
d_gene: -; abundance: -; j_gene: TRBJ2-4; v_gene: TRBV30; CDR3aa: CAWSLERGGNIQYF; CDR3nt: TGTGCCTGGAGTCTCGAAAGGGGGGGAAACATTCAGTACTTC
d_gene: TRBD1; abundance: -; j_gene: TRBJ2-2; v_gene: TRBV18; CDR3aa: CASSETGQGPTKVTGELFF; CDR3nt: TGTGCCAGCTCTGAAACCGGACAGGGGCCAACTAAGGTCACCGGGGAGCTGTTTTTT
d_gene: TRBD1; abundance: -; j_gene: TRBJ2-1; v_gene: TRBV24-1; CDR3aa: CATEGQGAYNEQFF; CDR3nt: TGTGCCACGGAGGGACAGGGGGCCTACAATGAGCAGTTCTTC
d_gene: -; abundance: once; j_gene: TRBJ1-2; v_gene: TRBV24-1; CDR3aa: CATSDYYGYTF; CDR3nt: TGTGCCACCAGTGACTACTATGGCTACACCTTC
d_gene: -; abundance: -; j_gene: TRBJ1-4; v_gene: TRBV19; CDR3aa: CASSMWGGAAEKLFF; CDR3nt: TGTGCCAGTAGTATGTGGGGGGGAGCGGCGGAAAAACTGTTTTTT
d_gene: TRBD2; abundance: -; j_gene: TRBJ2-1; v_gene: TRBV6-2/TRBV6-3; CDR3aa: CASSYSSGGYEQFF; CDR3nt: TGTGCCAGCAGTTACTCCAGCGGGGGGTATGAGCAGTTCTTC